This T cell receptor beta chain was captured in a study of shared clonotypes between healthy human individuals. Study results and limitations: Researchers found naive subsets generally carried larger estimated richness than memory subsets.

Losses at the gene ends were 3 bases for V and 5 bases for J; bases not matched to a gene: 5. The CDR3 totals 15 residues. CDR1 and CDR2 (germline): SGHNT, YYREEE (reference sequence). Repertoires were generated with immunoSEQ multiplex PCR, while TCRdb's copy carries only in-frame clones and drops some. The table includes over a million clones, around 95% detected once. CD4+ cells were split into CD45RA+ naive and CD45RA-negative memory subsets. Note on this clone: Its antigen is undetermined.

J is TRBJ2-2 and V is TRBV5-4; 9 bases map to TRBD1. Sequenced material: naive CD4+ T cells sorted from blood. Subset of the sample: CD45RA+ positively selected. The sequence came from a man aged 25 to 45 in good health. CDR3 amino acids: CASSSPGQGTGELFF. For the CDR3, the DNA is TGTGCCAGCAGCTCGCCGGGACAGGGTACCGGGGAGCTGTTTTTT.